These 20 T cell receptor beta chains were sequenced from one sample in a study of shared clonotypes between healthy human individuals. Clones were read by immunoSEQ multiplex PCR, and TCRdb kept only the in-frame ones, dropping some. The table records a few million clones, approximately 95% of them present only once. What was sequenced was naive CD4+ T cells sorted from blood. The subset denotes: CD45RA+ positively selected. The receptors were gathered from a man younger than 35 in good health.

The genes are TRBV5-5 and TRBJ1-5; D unresolved. The CDR3 is made up of 14 amino acids. V dropped 0 bases and J dropped 0 bases, with 4 bases sitting between them. Germline CDR1 SGHKS, CDR2 YYEKEE (reference sequence). The DNA of the CDR3 is TGTGCCAGCAGCTTGGTCCATAGCAATCAGCCCCAGCATTTT. Its protein is CASSLVHSNQPQHF. Drawing the rest from reference TRBV5-5 and TRBJ1-5, the complete variable domain is DAGVTQSPTHLIKTRGQQVTLRCSPISGHKSVSWYQQVLGQGPQFIFQYYEKEERGRGNFPDRFSARQFPNYSSELNVNALLLGDSALYLCASSLVHSNQPQHFGDGTRLSIL.

The V call is TRBV5-4, the J call TRBJ2-2; 12 positions agree with TRBD1. Losses at the gene ends were 5 bases for V and 6 bases for J; bases not matched to a gene: 2. CDR1 is SGHNT, CDR2 YYREEE, per germline (reference sequence). The CDR3 loop spans 14 amino acids. The CDR3 DNA follows: TGTGCCAGCAGGGGACAGGGGGCCCCCGGGGAGCTGTTTTTT. Its translation: CASRGQGAPGELFF.

This chain joins TRBV18 and TRBJ2-7, with D possibly TRBD1 on 5 matching bases. CDR3 size: 14 residues. CDR1 and CDR2 (germline): KGHSH, LQKENI. V lost 4 bases, J lost 3 bases, and 13 bases lay in between. DNA for the CDR3: TGTGCCAGCTCACTCGGACACCAAAGCTACGAGCAGTACTTC. Protein sequence: CASSLGHQSYEQYF.

For the CDR3, the DNA is TGTGCCAGCAGTGAGGAGGCAGGGGGGGCTTATAGCAATCAGCCCCAGCATTTT. This sequence encodes CASSEEAGGAYSNQPQHF. The V and J genes are TRBV6-1 and TRBJ1-5, with 7 bases aligning to TRBD1. This CDR3 contains 18 residues. Germline V CDR1 and CDR2: MNHNS, SASEGT. Trimming cost V 3 bases and J 0 bases; bases outside gene matches: 11.

This chain connects TRBV19 to TRBJ1-1; D is possibly TRBD1 (6 bases). Deletions cut 5 bases from V and 4 bases from J, with 14 bases between. Germline CDR1 and CDR2: LNHDA and SQIVND (reference sequence). The CDR3 length is 14 residues. CDR3 protein: CASSGGGAFTEAFF. The CDR3 DNA reads TGTGCCAGTAGTGGGGGGGGCGCATTCACTGAAGCTTTCTTT.

This chain links TRBV28 with TRBJ2-7, with D possibly TRBD2 on 5 matching bases. The CDR3 sequence is 16 residues long. V lost 8 bases to trimming and J lost 7 bases, with 27 bases between them. CDR1 and CDR2 (germline): MDHEN, SYDVKM. This CDR3 reads CASGSPLGIPGKEQYF. DNA for the CDR3: TGTGCCAGCGGAAGCCCATTAGGGATCCCCGGGAAGGAGCAGTACTTC.

The V gene is TRBV7-6, the J gene TRBJ2-7; 8 bases align to TRBD1. The CDR3 is made up of 17 amino acids. V dropped 0 bases and J dropped 4; count of bases not matched to a gene: 11. Germline values: CDR1 SGHVS, CDR2 FNYEAQ. DNA of the CDR3: TGTGCCAGCAGCTTAGCCCCGTCGGTGACAGGGGATTACGAGCAGTACTTC. This codes for CASSLAPSVTGDYEQYF.

The chain joins TRBV19 to TRBJ2-5, with D perhaps TRBD1 (6 bases). Germline V gene data show CDR1 as LNHDA and CDR2 as SQIVND (reference sequence). The V gene lost 4 bases and the J gene lost 2 bases, with 11 bases spanning the gap. CDR3 length: 14 amino acids. The CDR3 DNA reads TGTGCCAGTAGTAGCCACGGACAGCAAGAGACCCAGTACTTC. Its translation: CASSSHGQQETQYF.

Only one count was recorded for this clone. The V gene is TRBV11-2, the J gene TRBJ1-1, with 11 bases aligning to TRBD1. The V gene's germline CDR1 is SGHAT and CDR2 FQNNGV. V shed 5 bases, J shed 4 bases, and the junction held 9 bases outside the gene matches. This CDR3 spans 16 amino acids. The CDR3 reads CASSPRTGGLITEAFF. The CDR3 DNA reads TGTGCCAGCAGCCCCCGGACAGGGGGCTTGATCACTGAAGCTTTCTTT.

The chain couples TRBV14 to TRBJ1-1; D unresolved. Germline-derived CDR1 and CDR2 are SGHDN and FVKESK. V was shortened by 2 bases and J by 1 base, with 14 bases between the two germline ends. The CDR3 is 16 residues long. The CDR3 DNA sequence: TGTGCCAGCAGCCAAAGCGCTTATTCTGGGAACACTGAAGCTTTCTTT. It codes for CASSQSAYSGNTEAFF.

The CDR3 DNA reads as TGTGCCAGCAAAGGGGTGTCGGGGGAGCAGTACTTC. Translation gives CASKGVSGEQYF. The rearrangement links TRBV6-4 to TRBJ2-7; D possibly matches TRBD1 or TRBD2 (5 bases each). Per the germline V gene, CDR1 is MRHNA and CDR2 is SNTAGT. This CDR3 is built from 12 residues. With 7 bases removed from V and 7 bases from J, the gap between germline ends came to 14 bases.

Comment on this clone: Other DNA sequences in this sample translate to the same CDR3. V gene TRBV18 combines with J gene TRBJ1-2; 7 bases are shared with TRBD1. Trimming took 6 bases from V and 8 from J; bases not matched to a gene: 6. This CDR3 has 12 amino acids. The germline gives CDR1 KGHSH, CDR2 LQKENI. As DNA, the CDR3 is TGTGCCAGCTCGGCTACAGGGGAAGGCTACACCTTC. This sequence encodes CASSATGEGYTF.

The chain uses TRBV2 and TRBJ2-7; no firm D call. This CDR3 has 11 amino acids. CDR1 is SNHLY, CDR2 FYNNEI, per germline. Trimming removed 6 bases from V and 3 bases from J, with 6 bases in between. CDR3 sequence reads: CASRVYYEQYF. The CDR3 DNA sequence: TGTGCCAGCAGAGTCTACTACGAGCAGTACTTC.

The chain recombines TRBV6-5 with TRBJ1-6, with TRBD1 identical over 8 bases. The CDR3 is made up of 13 amino acids. The ends lost 10 bases at V and 6 bases at J; junction bases unmatched: 5. Germline V CDR1 and CDR2: MNHEY, SVGAGI. The DNA for the CDR3 is TGTGCCACAAGGGACAGGACTAATTCACCCCTCCACTTT. It codes for CATRDRTNSPLHF.

CDR3 residues: CASSPIQPKFSSGNTIYF. The DNA of the CDR3 is TGCGCCAGCAGCCCCATCCAACCAAAGTTTTCCTCTGGAAACACCATATATTTT. The chain has TRBV4-1 and TRBJ1-3; D unclear. Germline loops: CDR1 MGHRA, CDR2 YSYEKL. The CDR3 is 18 amino acids. V dropped 4 bases and J dropped 0 bases, with 19 bases sitting between them.

This rearrangement joins TRBV5-1 to TRBJ2-7; TRBD1 matches 11 bases. V was clipped by 7 bases and J by 2 bases; unmatched bases: 11. The CDR3 has 16 residues. Germline V gene lookup returns CDR1 SGHRS and CDR2 YFSETQ. DNA for the CDR3: TGCGCCAGCCGGACAGGGGGCTTGCGGTCTACCTACGAGCAGTACTTC. This translates into CASRTGGLRSTYEQYF.

This chain links TRBV28 with TRBJ2-5, with 8 positions matching TRBD2. Germline V CDR1 and CDR2: MDHEN, SYDVKM. Losses at the gene ends were 6 bases for V and 3 bases for J; bases not matched to a gene: 6. This CDR3 comprises 14 residues. The CDR3 region is CASRPAGAKETQYF. The CDR3 DNA reads TGTGCCAGCAGACCAGCGGGGGCCAAAGAGACCCAGTACTTC. Full variable domain (missing parts from reference TRBV28 and TRBJ2-5): DVKVTQSSRYLVKRTGEKVFLECVQDMDHENMFWYRQDPGLGLRLIYFSYDVKMKEKGDIPEGYSVSREKKERFSLILESASTNQTSMYLCASRPAGAKETQYFGPGTRLLVL.

The rearrangement joins TRBV11-2 to TRBJ1-1; the match to TRBD1 covers 7 bases. The CDR3 length is 14 residues. Trimming cost V 5 bases and J 3 bases; bases outside gene matches: 6. CDR1 is SGHAT, CDR2 FQNNGV, per germline. The chain's CDR3 is CASSVRGLDTEAFF. CDR3 DNA: TGTGCCAGCAGCGTTAGGGGGCTAGACACTGAAGCTTTCTTT.

The chain couples TRBV4-1 to TRBJ2-5; D gene ambiguous. The CDR3 loop spans 15 amino acids. V was trimmed by 3 bases and J by 4 bases, leaving 15 bases between them. Germline assignment: CDR1 MGHRA and CDR2 YSYEKL. CDR3 in amino acids: CASSHLSGELETQYF. The DNA of the CDR3 is TGCGCCAGCAGCCACCTATCAGGAGAATTAGAGACCCAGTACTTC.

The chain uses TRBV30 and TRBJ2-7, with a tentative D call TRBD1 (5 bases). Germline V lookup: CDR1 GTSNPN, CDR2 SVGIG (reference sequence). The CDR3 runs 11 residues. The DNA for the CDR3 is TGTGTAGGGGCCAGCTCCTACGAGCAGTACTTC. Its translation is CVGASSYEQYF. Based on the CDR3 plus reference TRBV30 and TRBJ2-7, the full variable domain is SQTIHQWPATLVQPVGSPLSLECTVEGTSNPNLYWYRQAAGRGLQLLFYSVGIGQISSEVPQNLSASRPQDRQFILSSKKLLLSDSGFYLCVGASSYEQYFGPGTRLTVT.